The rows below give T cell receptor beta chains drawn from one sample of a study of blood T cell repertoires in COVID-19. Generated by immunoSEQ multiplex PCR, the TCRdb table keeps only in-frame clones and is missing some. The sample contains roughly 200,000 clones, approximately 85% of which appear only once. Specimen: peripheral blood. The receptors derive from a human donor with active or convalescent COVID-19. The donor label of this sample is uncertain. The CDR3 runs from the conserved cysteine through the conserved F or W. A D gene is named only where the DNA matches it firmly. Clone size is stated in some rows and not others, as once, few, many or a class when expanded.

D gene,clone size,J gene,V gene,CDR3 DNA,CDR3 protein
TRBD2,-,TRBJ2-7,TRBV19,TGTGCCAGTAGTATGGGGACTAGCGGAATCTACGAGCAGTACTTC,CASSMGTSGIYEQYF
TRBD2,-,TRBJ2-1,TRBV5-4,TGTGCCAGCAGCTTGACTAGCGGGGGACCTTGGAATGAGCAGTTCTTC,CASSLTSGGPWNEQFF
TRBD2,-,TRBJ2-5,TRBV24-1,TGTGCCACCAGTGACCACAGAGTTTCGGCGGGAGAGAGAGAGACCCAGTACTTC,CATSDHRVSAGERETQYF
-,-,TRBJ2-3,TRBV2,TGTGCCAGCAGTCAGGGACAAACCCAGGCAGATACGCAGTATTTT,CASSQGQTQADTQYF
-,-,TRBJ2-3,TRBV5-4,TGTGCCAGCAGCGGGGGCCTCCGGGATACGCAGTATTTT,CASSGGLRDTQYF
-,-,TRBJ2-4,TRBV28,TGTGCCAGCAGCCCCCGGGGGGCGTCCAAAAACATTCAGTACTTC,CASSPRGASKNIQYF
TRBD2,-,TRBJ2-1,TRBV7-8,TGTGCCAGCAGCTTAGGCCCACTAGCGGGAGCCTACTCCTACAATGAGCAGTTCTTC,CASSLGPLAGAYSYNEQFF
-,-,TRBJ1-1,TRBV30,TGTGCCTGGAGTGTTCAGGGGTACACTGAAGCTTTCTTT,CAWSVQGYTEAFF
TRBD2,-,TRBJ2-7,TRBV2,TGTGCCAGAGGGACTAGCGGGTGGCGTGGGGAGCAGTACTTC,CARGTSGWRGEQYF
TRBD1,once,TRBJ2-1,TRBV3-1/TRBV3-2,TGTGCCAGCAGCGCTCGGGACAGGGGGCATGGTGAGCAGTTCTTC,CASSARDRGHGEQFF
-,-,TRBJ2-7,TRBV5-4,TGTGCCAGCAGCCCGGGCCGGGGGGCCGAGCAGTACTTC,CASSPGRGAEQYF
-,-,TRBJ1-2,TRBV6-1,TGTGCCAGCAGTGAAGCTAACAGAGTCTATGGCTACACCTTC,CASSEANRVYGYTF
TRBD1,-,TRBJ2-2,TRBV29-1,TGCAGCGCCGGGGACAGGGGGCTCTCCGGGGAGCTGTTTTTT,CSAGDRGLSGELFF
TRBD1,-,TRBJ1-1,TRBV19,TGTGCCAGTAGCGCGACAGGGACTGAAGCTTTCTTT,CASSATGTEAFF
-,-,TRBJ2-1,TRBV24-1,TGTGCCACCAGTGATTTCGGGGGATACAATGAGCAGTTCTTC,CATSDFGGYNEQFF
TRBD2,once,TRBJ2-5,TRBV28,TGTGCCAGCACTCCAGGCGCGGGGGGGCCCCAAGAGACCCAGTACTTC,CASTPGAGGPQETQYF
TRBD2,-,TRBJ2-2,TRBV28,TGTGCCAGCAGGGCTAGCGGGGGTACCGGGGAGCTGTTTTTT,CASRASGGTGELFF
TRBD1,few,TRBJ1-1,TRBV29-1,TGCAGCGCGAATCACCGGTCGGGACAGTTGAACACTGAAGCTTTCTTT,CSANHRSGQLNTEAFF
-,-,TRBJ2-3,TRBV28,TGTGCCAGCAGTAAGGGGAGCACAGATACGCAGTATTTT,CASSKGSTDTQYF
TRBD2,-,TRBJ2-7,TRBV2,TGTGCAACCCGGCTAGCGGGGGTTTCCTACGAGCAGTACTTC,CATRLAGVSYEQYF
TRBD2,once,TRBJ2-7,TRBV19,TGTGCCAGTAAAGGCGGGGGTTACGAGCAGTACTTC,CASKGGGYEQYF
-,few,TRBJ1-1,TRBV6-1,TGTGCCAGCAGTGAATGGCGCAGCCCCTCGGAGACTGAAGCTTTCTTT,CASSEWRSPSETEAFF
-,-,TRBJ1-2,TRBV27,TGTGCCAGCAGTTTTAGGGGTTATTTGAAAGGGGACTATGGCTACACCTTC,CASSFRGYLKGDYGYTF
-,many,TRBJ2-5,TRBV2,TGTGCCAGCAAATTGACTAGAGGGGAGACCCAGTACTTC,CASKLTRGETQYF
TRBD2,-,TRBJ2-7,TRBV7-9,TGTGCCAGCAGCCGAACTATAGCGGGAGGGGGTGTCTACGAGCAGTACTTC,CASSRTIAGGGVYEQYF
TRBD1,-,TRBJ1-4,TRBV6-2/TRBV6-3,TGTGCCAGCAGTTCCAGATACAGGGGAGCCAATGAAAAACTGTTTTTT,CASSSRYRGANEKLFF
TRBD2,-,TRBJ2-3,TRBV7-3,TGTGCCAGCAGCTTAAATGGTGGGACTATCGGCTGGGATACGCAGTATTTT,CASSLNGGTIGWDTQYF
TRBD2,-,TRBJ2-3,TRBV5-4,TGTGCCAGCAGCCTAAGAGCGGGGGGGCCTACAGATACGCAGTATTTT,CASSLRAGGPTDTQYF
-,-,TRBJ1-6,TRBV9,TGTGCCAGCAGCGAGGGGATCAATTCACCCCTCCACTTT,CASSEGINSPLHF
TRBD1,-,TRBJ2-7,TRBV18,TGTGCCAGCTCCCCGTCCGGGACAGGGGAAGACGAGCAGTACTTC,CASSPSGTGEDEQYF
TRBD2,-,TRBJ2-7,TRBV18,TGTGCCAGCTCGGAGGACGGGAGGTCAGGTTCCTACGAGCAGTACTTC,CASSEDGRSGSYEQYF
-,-,TRBJ2-5,TRBV5-6,TGTGCCAGCAGCTTGAACCGAGGACAAGAGACCCAGTACTTC,CASSLNRGQETQYF
TRBD1,-,TRBJ2-2,TRBV19,TGTGCCAGTACCAGGACAGGGGGAAACACCGGGGAGCTGTTTTTT,CASTRTGGNTGELFF
-,-,TRBJ2-3,TRBV7-8,TGTGCCAGCAGCTTAGGCGGCACAGATACGCAGTATTTT,CASSLGGTDTQYF
TRBD2,few,TRBJ2-1,TRBV7-3,TGTGCCAGCAGCCGCGGGGTAGCGGGGGATCTCTCGAAGCAGTTCTTC,CASSRGVAGDLSKQFF
-,-,TRBJ1-5,TRBV7-2,TGTGCCAGCAGCTTAGACGCGGGACAGCCCCAGCATTTT,CASSLDAGQPQHF
TRBD1,-,TRBJ2-3,TRBV28,TGTGCCAGCAGTCCGGGGACAGCGACAGATGATACGCAGTATTTT,CASSPGTATDDTQYF
TRBD1,-,TRBJ2-1,TRBV19,TGTGCCAGTAGTATAGGGGTTTCGAGGGGGCAACGGTTCTTC,CASSIGVSRGQRFF
-,-,TRBJ2-3,TRBV27,TGTGCCAGCAGTGGGACCGGGACTCGCACAGATACGCAGTATTTT,CASSGTGTRTDTQYF
-,-,TRBJ1-2,TRBV27,TGTGCCAGCAGTTCTGGGCTAAACTATGGCTACACCTTC,CASSSGLNYGYTF
TRBD1,-,TRBJ1-4,TRBV19,TGTGCCAGTAGTATCAGCGGAAAACGGACAGGGGGTAATGAAAAACTGTTTTTT,CASSISGKRTGGNEKLFF